This note documents a single T cell receptor (beta chain) sequence. The sample is drawn from a study of blood T cell repertoires in COVID-19. Overall study: Sites in the United States, Italy and Spain provided acute and convalescent COVID-19 samples.

How the authors handled the data: Amplifying reference gene primers gave estimates of nucleated cell counts. Sequenced by immunoSEQ multiplex PCR; TCRdb stores in-frame clones only, minus some. V and J calls and clone size are those listed in that table; D and trimming were worked out from the DNA. The profile shows some 69,000 clones, about 88% of them singletons. The germline gives CDR1 MNHNS, CDR2 SASEGT. Trimming shortened V by 2 bases and J by 3 bases, and 14 bases separated the two germline ends. This CDR3 region has 15 residues. The chain couples TRBV6-1 to TRBJ2-7; possibly TRBD1 for D (6 bases). The sequence derives from a man in his sixties with acute or convalescent COVID-19. The specimen sequenced was peripheral blood. The CDR3, as DNA: TGTGCCAGCAGTGAAACAAGGACAGCTAGCTACGAGCAGTACTTC. Translating it yields CASSETRTASYEQYF.